The clone carrying this TCR beta chain was detected only a few times. Assay used: immunoSEQ multiplex PCR; TCRdb lists only in-frame clones, some missing. The sample has 26,000 or so clones, around 90% seen once. This sample was included in a study of OX40 agonist ivuxolimab in advanced cancers. This CDR3 region has 11 residues. V shed 3 bases and J shed 7 bases, with 6 bases lying between them. Germline V gene sequence: CDR1 MGHRA, CDR2 YSYEKL. This specimen consisted of CD4+ or CD8+ T cells sorted from blood, obtained in a trial of the OX40 agonist ivuxolimab. This clonotype was sampled from an adult with an advanced solid tumor such as melanoma, head and neck, liver or kidney cancer. The genes are TRBV4-1 and TRBJ1-1; D is unresolved. The CDR3 sequence: CASSHGHEAFF. Here the CDR3 DNA reads TGCGCCAGCAGCCACGGGCATGAAGCTTTCTTT.